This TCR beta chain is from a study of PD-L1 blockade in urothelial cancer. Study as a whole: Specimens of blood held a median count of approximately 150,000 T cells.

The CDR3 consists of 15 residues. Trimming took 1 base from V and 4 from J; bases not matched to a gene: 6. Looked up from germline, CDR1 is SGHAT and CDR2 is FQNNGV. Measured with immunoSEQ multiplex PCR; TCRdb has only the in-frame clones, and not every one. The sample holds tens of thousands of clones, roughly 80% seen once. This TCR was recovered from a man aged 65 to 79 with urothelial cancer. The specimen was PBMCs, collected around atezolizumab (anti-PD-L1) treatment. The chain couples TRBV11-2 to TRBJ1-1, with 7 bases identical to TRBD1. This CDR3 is CASSLGYRGGTEAFF. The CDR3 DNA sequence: TGTGCCAGCAGCTTAGGTTACAGGGGCGGCACTGAAGCTTTCTTT. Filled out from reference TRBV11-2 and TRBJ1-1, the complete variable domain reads EAGVAQSPRYKIIEKRQSVAFWCNPISGHATLYWYQQILGQGPKLLIQFQNNGVVDDSQLPKDRFSAERLKGVDSTLKIQPAKLEDSAVYLCASSLGYRGGTEAFFGQGTRLTVV.